The rows below give T cell receptor beta chains drawn from one sample of a study of radiation and T cells in renal cell carcinoma. Data came from immunoSEQ multiplex PCR; TCRdb stores just in-frame clones and leaves some out. The sample includes around 140,000 clones, around 90% seen only once; the top ten take over 3.5%. Sequences were derived from blood, sampled from a patient whose treatment included radiotherapy and nephrectomy. The receptors stem from a woman aged 65 to 85 with renal cell carcinoma. Each CDR3 is given with its conserved first and last residue. Each record gives: V gene, J gene, clone size, D gene, CDR3 protein, CDR3 DNA. The D gene is left open where the match is weak. Clone size is not always given. Where it is, it says once, few, many or a class for expanded clones.

TRBV7-9,TRBJ2-7,NA,TRBD1,CASSFRTGASYEQYF,TGTGCCAGCAGCTTTCGGACAGGGGCCTCCTACGAGCAGTACTTC
TRBV5-6,TRBJ1-5,NA,NA,CASSLSGQPQHF,TGTGCCAGCAGCTTGTCGGGTCAGCCCCAGCATTTT
TRBV6-5,TRBJ1-6,NA,NA,CASSSDRFGRSPLHF,TGTGCCAGCAGTTCAGACCGGTTTGGGAGGTCACCCCTCCACTTT
TRBV10-3,TRBJ1-6,once,TRBD1,CAISERGTGVMSPLHF,TGTGCCATCAGTGAGAGAGGGACAGGGGTAATGTCACCCCTCCACTTT
TRBV29-1,TRBJ1-5,NA,TRBD1,CSVKTTGNSNQPQHF,TGCAGCGTTAAAACGACAGGGAACAGCAATCAGCCCCAGCATTTT
TRBV11-2,TRBJ1-2,NA,NA,CASSLGAQYGYTF,TGTGCCAGCAGCTTAGGAGCTCAATATGGCTACACCTTC
TRBV7-2,TRBJ2-3,NA,NA,CASSFGGSDTQYF,TGTGCCAGCAGCTTTGGGGGGTCAGATACGCAGTATTTT
TRBV7-9,TRBJ2-7,NA,TRBD2,CASSAGTSGFTYEQYF,TGTGCCAGCAGCGCCGGGACTAGCGGCTTCACCTACGAGCAGTACTTC
TRBV7-3,TRBJ2-7,NA,NA,CASSLKGQPGAYEQYF,TGTGCCAGCAGCTTAAAGGGACAGCCGGGGGCCTACGAGCAGTACTTC
TRBV6-5,TRBJ1-1,NA,TRBD1,CASSQDRVYTEAFF,TGTGCCAGCAGCCAAGACAGGGTTTACACTGAAGCTTTCTTT
TRBV2,TRBJ1-2,NA,TRBD1,CASSGQGASYGYTF,TGTGCCAGCAGTGGACAGGGGGCGAGTTATGGCTACACCTTC
TRBV7-7,TRBJ1-6,NA,TRBD1,CASSLGTGWDSPLHF,TGTGCTAGCAGCTTAGGGACAGGGTGGGATTCACCCCTCCACTTT
TRBV7-9,TRBJ1-2,NA,NA,CASSPLVYYGYTF,TGTGCCAGCAGCCCCCTCGTTTACTATGGCTACACCTTC
TRBV5-1,TRBJ1-1,NA,NA,CASSSLGGTYMNTEAFF,TGCGCCAGCAGCTCGTTGGGGGGTACCTACATGAACACTGAAGCTTTCTTT
TRBV4-1,TRBJ2-7,NA,TRBD2,CASSQAASGGFYEQYF,TGCGCCAGCAGCCAGGCCGCCAGCGGGGGATTCTACGAGCAGTACTTC
TRBV27,TRBJ2-4,NA,TRBD1,CASSPRMGQLAKNIQYF,TGTGCCAGCAGTCCGCGGATGGGACAGCTAGCCAAAAACATTCAGTACTTC
TRBV5-4,TRBJ1-6,NA,NA,CASSPDGYNSPLHF,TGTGCCAGCAGCCCGGACGGTTATAATTCACCCCTCCACTTT
TRBV19,TRBJ1-4,NA,NA,CASSMHGGDNEKLFF,TGTGCCAGTAGTATGCATGGGGGGGACAATGAAAAACTGTTTTTT
TRBV28,TRBJ2-1,NA,NA,CASSGATNEQFF,TGTGCCAGCAGTGGAGCGACCAATGAGCAGTTCTTC
TRBV4-3,TRBJ2-2,NA,NA,CASSQDPGISTGELFF,TGCGCCAGCAGCCAAGATCCGGGGATCTCTACCGGGGAGCTGTTTTTT
TRBV19,TRBJ2-5,NA,NA,CASSIGGKETQYF,TGTGCCAGTAGTATAGGAGGTAAAGAGACCCAGTACTTC
TRBV4-3,TRBJ1-6,NA,NA,CASSLARAGPMNSPLHF,TGCGCCAGCAGCCTAGCCCGCGCAGGACCAATGAATTCACCCCTCCACTTT
TRBV19,TRBJ2-2,NA,NA,CASSLLVGSGELFF,TGTGCCAGTAGTCTCCTTGTCGGGTCCGGGGAGCTGTTTTTT
TRBV5-6,TRBJ2-7,NA,TRBD1,CASSSRTGWGSEQYF,TGTGCCAGCAGCTCGCGGACAGGGTGGGGGTCCGAGCAGTACTTC
TRBV30,TRBJ1-1,few,TRBD1,CAWGRNRGSMNTEAFF,TGTGCCTGGGGCCGAAACAGGGGCAGCATGAACACTGAAGCTTTCTTT
TRBV30,TRBJ1-2,NA,NA,CAWSPPERPYYGYTF,TGTGCCTGGAGTCCGCCGGAGAGACCCTACTATGGCTACACCTTC
TRBV4-1,TRBJ2-7,NA,NA,CASSAGGYEQYF,TGCGCCAGCAGCGCAGGGGGGTACGAGCAGTACTTC
TRBV7-2,TRBJ1-4,NA,TRBD1,CASSDYRGGNEKLFF,TGTGCCAGCAGCGATTACAGGGGAGGAAATGAAAAACTGTTTTTT
TRBV10-3,TRBJ1-1,NA,NA,CAISNPTGNTEAFF,TGTGCCATCAGTAACCCGACGGGGAACACTGAAGCTTTCTTT
TRBV27,TRBJ2-1,NA,NA,CASSLEGNEQFF,TGTGCCAGCAGTTTAGAAGGAAATGAGCAGTTCTTC
TRBV12-5,TRBJ2-1,NA,NA,CASGLIGGEQFF,TGTGCTAGTGGTTTGATCGGGGGAGAGCAGTTCTTC
TRBV30,TRBJ2-5,NA,NA,CAWRAGIQETQYF,TGTGCCTGGCGTGCGGGGATTCAAGAGACCCAGTACTTC
TRBV11-2,TRBJ2-5,NA,TRBD2,CASSSPSGGPETQYF,TGTGCCAGCAGCTCACCCAGCGGGGGGCCGGAGACCCAGTACTTC
TRBV10-3,TRBJ2-3,NA,TRBD2,CAISSSGGEDTQYF,TGTGCCATCAGTTCTAGCGGGGGGGAAGATACGCAGTATTTT
TRBV7-2,TRBJ1-1,NA,NA,CASSLRLGGTMGAFF,TGTGCCAGCAGCTTAAGGCTTGGGGGGACGATGGGAGCTTTCTTT
TRBV19,TRBJ1-1,NA,TRBD1,CASLRTGGTEAFF,TGTGCCAGCCTCCGGACAGGGGGCACTGAAGCTTTCTTT
TRBV4-3,TRBJ2-3,NA,NA,CASSQVHSTDTQYF,TGCGCCAGCAGCCAAGTCCACAGCACAGATACGCAGTATTTT
TRBV29-1,TRBJ1-1,NA,NA,CSVEEGQGYTEAFF,TGCAGCGTTGAAGAGGGCCAGGGGTACACTGAAGCTTTCTTT
TRBV7-9,TRBJ2-7,NA,NA,CASSLITDPSYEQYF,TGTGCCAGCAGCTTAATAACGGATCCCTCCTACGAGCAGTACTTC
TRBV5-6,TRBJ2-7,NA,TRBD1,CASSHTGVYEQYF,TGTGCCAGCAGTCACACAGGGGTCTACGAGCAGTACTTC
TRBV19,TRBJ2-4,NA,NA,CASSIDGGASKNIQYF,TGTGCCAGTAGTATAGATGGGGGCGCCTCCAAAAACATTCAGTACTTC
TRBV2,TRBJ1-1,NA,TRBD1,CASRSTGGAGTEAFF,TGTGCCAGCAGGAGCACAGGGGGCGCGGGAACTGAAGCTTTCTTT
TRBV7-2,TRBJ2-2,NA,TRBD2,CASSRGGHTGELFF,TGTGCCAGCAGCCGCGGGGGACACACCGGGGAGCTGTTTTTT
TRBV19,TRBJ2-7,NA,NA,CASSIDRRYEQYF,TGTGCCAGTAGTATAGATCGCAGGTACGAGCAGTACTTC
TRBV7-9,TRBJ1-1,NA,NA,CAARGAGTEAFF,TGTGCCGCACGGGGCGCGGGCACTGAAGCTTTCTTT
TRBV10-3,TRBJ1-1,NA,NA,CAISGEGLTEAFF,TGTGCCATCAGTGGGGAAGGGTTAACTGAAGCTTTCTTT
TRBV10-2,TRBJ1-5,NA,NA,CASSEWGGSNQPQHF,TGCGCCAGCAGTGAGTGGGGGGGTAGCAATCAGCCCCAGCATTTT
TRBV19,TRBJ2-7,NA,NA,CASSMVGGYEQYF,TGTGCCAGTAGTATGGTAGGGGGCTACGAGCAGTACTTC
TRBV30,TRBJ1-5,NA,TRBD1,CAWSVRGQGSNQPQHF,TGTGCCTGGAGTGTACGGGGACAGGGTAGCAATCAGCCCCAGCATTTT
TRBV9,TRBJ1-1,NA,NA,CASSRDPVGEAFF,TGTGCCAGCAGCAGGGACCCAGTAGGTGAAGCTTTCTTT
TRBV15,TRBJ2-1,NA,NA,CATSMAYEQFF,TGTGCCACCAGTATGGCCTATGAGCAGTTCTTC
TRBV11-2,TRBJ2-3,NA,NA,CASSPSGPSTDTQYF,TGTGCCAGCAGCCCGTCTGGACCCAGCACAGATACGCAGTATTTT
TRBV28,TRBJ2-7,NA,NA,CASSPQGFSYEQYF,TGTGCCAGCAGCCCCCAGGGATTTTCCTACGAGCAGTACTTC
TRBV6-1,TRBJ1-2,once,NA,CASSEIAGPYGYTF,TGTGCCAGCAGTGAAATCGCCGGCCCATATGGCTACACCTTC
TRBV5-4,TRBJ1-2,NA,NA,CASSLGGLRGYTF,TGTGCCAGCAGCTTGGGCGGGCTCCGGGGCTACACCTTC
TRBV21-1,TRBJ1-5,NA,NA,CASSKDLIHVNQPQHF,TGTGCCAGCAGCAAAGATCTCATCCACGTCAATCAGCCCCAGCATTTT